These T cell receptor beta chains were read from a single sample in a study of CD8+ T cells in alopecia areata. TCRdb's copy holds only in-frame clones and misses some; the assay was immunoSEQ multiplex PCR. The sample includes 100,000 to 150,000 clones, around 50% of them seen just once. The sample comprised NKG2D-low CD8+ T cells sorted from blood. These receptors were obtained from a human donor with alopecia areata. Each CDR3 is given with its conserved first and last residue. A D gene is named only where the DNA matches it firmly. Part of the rows lack a size; the others show once, few, many or a class for expanded clones.

>TRBV30|TRBJ1-2|13|once|-
CAWSEDNPSGYTF
TGTGCCTGGAGTGAGGACAATCCCAGCGGCTACACCTTC
>TRBV20-1|TRBJ1-4|11|-|-
CSAPNQGTLFF
TGCAGTGCGCCGAATCAGGGTACACTGTTTTTT
>TRBV11-2|TRBJ2-7|13|-|-
CASSLDSGYEQYF
TGTGCCAGCAGCTTAGATAGTGGCTACGAGCAGTACTTC
>TRBV9|TRBJ2-7|15|-|-
CASSVVKPSSYEQYF
TGTGCCAGCAGCGTAGTAAAACCCAGCTCCTACGAGCAGTACTTC
>TRBV29-1|TRBJ2-5|13|few|-
CSGAFRAEETQYF
TGCAGCGGGGCGTTTAGAGCGGAAGAGACCCAGTACTTC
>TRBV30|TRBJ1-1|12|-|TRBD1
CALDRGDTEAFF
TGTGCCTTAGACAGGGGGGACACTGAAGCTTTCTTT
>TRBV29-1|TRBJ2-7|16|few|TRBD1
CSVEGPQGQGAYEQYF
TGCAGCGTTGAAGGCCCTCAGGGACAGGGGGCCTACGAGCAGTACTTC
>TRBV7-9|TRBJ2-5|15|-|-
CASSLATGGAETQYF
TGTGCCAGCAGCTTGGCTACAGGAGGGGCAGAGACCCAGTACTTC
>TRBV29-1|TRBJ2-7|15|few|TRBD2
CSVETVSGRPYEQYF
TGCAGCGTTGAGACCGTAAGCGGGAGACCGTACGAGCAGTACTTC
>TRBV6-5|TRBJ2-7|15|few|TRBD1
CASTYGQGAIYEQYF
TGTGCCAGCACTTACGGACAGGGGGCTATCTACGAGCAGTACTTC
>TRBV27|TRBJ2-3|15|-|-
CASSPQLQGTDTQYF
TGTGCCAGCAGTCCGCAACTACAGGGAACCGATACGCAGTATTTT
>TRBV18|TRBJ1-2|12|few|-
CASSPGNYGYTF
TGTGCCAGCTCCCCAGGGAACTATGGCTACACCTTC
>TRBV29-1|TRBJ2-6|20|-|-
CSVEAETGSQEISGANVLTF
TGCAGCGTTGAGGCAGAAACAGGGTCGCAGGAGATTTCCGGGGCCAACGTCCTGACTTTC
>TRBV27|TRBJ2-1|15|-|TRBD2
CASSPTSGRAAEQFF
TGTGCCAGCAGTCCCACTAGCGGGAGGGCCGCCGAGCAGTTCTTC
>TRBV10-3|TRBJ2-1|11|-|-
CAISENNEQFF
TGTGCCATCAGTGAGAACAATGAGCAGTTCTTC
>TRBV29-1|TRBJ2-2|13|-|TRBD1
CSAPGQGAGELFF
TGCAGCGCCCCGGGACAGGGGGCCGGGGAGCTGTTTTTT
>TRBV12-5|TRBJ2-1|16|few|TRBD2
CASGARLAGTYNEQFF
TGTGCTAGTGGTGCTCGACTAGCGGGTACCTACAATGAGCAGTTCTTC
>TRBV25-1|TRBJ2-5|16|-|TRBD2
CASSPPGRAGVETQYF
TGTGCCAGCAGTCCGCCAGGGAGGGCCGGGGTGGAGACCCAGTACTTC
>TRBV2|TRBJ2-5|16|-|TRBD2
CASSVLAGGVEETQYF
TGTGCCAGCAGTGTTCTTGCGGGGGGGGTTGAAGAGACCCAGTACTTC
>TRBV11-2|TRBJ2-5|16|-|TRBD2
CASTSQAGSRQETQYF
TGTGCCAGCACATCACAAGCGGGAAGCCGCCAAGAGACCCAGTACTTC
>TRBV29-1|TRBJ1-2|13|-|-
CSDSDPRVGGYTF
TGCAGCGACTCGGACCCGAGGGTTGGGGGATACACCTTC
>TRBV29-1|TRBJ1-5|14|-|-
CSVQGTGSNQPQHF
TGCAGCGTTCAGGGTACTGGTAGCAATCAGCCCCAGCATTTT
>TRBV29-1|TRBJ2-5|9|-|TRBD2
CSVWEGQYF
TGCAGCGTTTGGGAGGGTCAGTACTTC
>TRBV29-1|TRBJ2-3|14|few|TRBD2
CSAGLAASTDTQYF
TGCAGCGCTGGACTAGCGGCTAGCACAGATACGCAGTATTTT
>TRBV29-1|TRBJ2-7|15|-|TRBD1
CSVEDWDSHSLEQYF
TGCAGCGTTGAAGATTGGGACAGTCACTCGCTCGAGCAGTACTTC
>TRBV28|TRBJ1-2|12|-|-
CASNGPNYGYTF
TGTGCCAGCAATGGGCCTAACTATGGCTACACCTTC
>TRBV29-1|TRBJ2-3|15|few|TRBD2
CSVDPSAGGPDTQYF
TGCAGCGTTGATCCCAGTGCGGGGGGGCCAGATACGCAGTATTTT
>TRBV4-1|TRBJ1-4|14|-|-
CASSQVQVEEKLFF
TGCGCCAGCAGCCAAGTACAGGTGGAAGAAAAACTGTTTTTT
>TRBV5-4|TRBJ2-7|15|-|-
CASSSPGIRPHEQYF
TGTGCCAGCAGCTCCCCCGGGATTAGACCCCACGAGCAGTACTTC
>TRBV15|TRBJ1-4|13|few|-
CATSRDLPAKLFF
TGTGCCACCAGCAGAGATCTGCCGGCAAAACTGTTTTTT
>TRBV29-1|TRBJ2-1|14|-|TRBD2
CSVLSGAAYNEQFF
TGCAGCGTTCTTAGCGGGGCGGCCTACAATGAGCAGTTCTTC
>TRBV30|TRBJ1-2|13|-|TRBD1
CAWINQGADGYTF
TGTGCCTGGATTAACCAGGGGGCCGATGGCTACACCTTC
>TRBV29-1|TRBJ2-1|14|few|TRBD2
CSVYPGLADNEQFF
TGCAGCGTTTATCCGGGACTAGCGGACAATGAGCAGTTCTTC
>TRBV29-1|TRBJ2-7|12|-|-
CSVEVNSYEQYF
TGCAGCGTTGAAGTGAATTCCTACGAGCAGTACTTC
>TRBV13|TRBJ2-1|15|-|TRBD2
CASSSGRALINEQFF
TGTGCCAGCAGCTCCGGGAGGGCCCTTATCAATGAGCAGTTCTTC
>TRBV5-6|TRBJ1-2|16|-|-
CASSPLRGLSGRGYTF
TGTGCCAGCAGCCCCCTTCGGGGACTCTCCGGCAGGGGCTACACCTTC
>TRBV29-1|TRBJ2-1|13|few|TRBD2
CSVGTGGPWEQFF
TGCAGCGTTGGAACGGGAGGGCCGTGGGAGCAGTTCTTC
>TRBV7-9|TRBJ2-3|18|few|-
CASSLDVPSPTSTDTQYF
TGTGCCAGCAGCTTAGACGTTCCGTCACCGACTAGCACAGATACGCAGTATTTT
>TRBV20-1|TRBJ2-1|11|-|-
CSARPGNEQFF
TGCAGTGCCCGTCCCGGAAATGAGCAGTTCTTC
>TRBV13|TRBJ2-5|12|-|-
CASSLGRETQYF
TGTGCCAGCAGCTTAGGACGGGAGACCCAGTACTTC
>TRBV7-3|TRBJ2-3|13|-|-
CASSLLITDTQYF
TGTGCCAGCAGCTTATTGATCACAGATACGCAGTATTTT
>TRBV29-1|TRBJ1-2|16|few|TRBD1
CSVEDLQGAQGYGYTF
TGCAGCGTTGAAGATCTACAGGGGGCGCAGGGCTATGGCTACACCTTC
>TRBV7-9|TRBJ2-7|12|-|-
CASSLAYGEQYF
TGTGCCAGCAGCTTAGCCTACGGCGAGCAGTACTTC
>TRBV30|TRBJ2-1|14|few|-
CAWREDSSYNEQFF
TGTGCCTGGAGAGAGGACAGCTCCTACAATGAGCAGTTCTTC
>TRBV5-1|TRBJ2-1|16|-|TRBD2
CASSLVGGLGGNEQFF
TGCGCCAGCAGCTTGGTGGGGGGACTAGGAGGGAATGAGCAGTTCTTC
>TRBV29-1|TRBJ2-7|13|few|-
CSVETGRSYEQYF
TGCAGCGTTGAAACAGGGCGCTCCTACGAGCAGTACTTC
>TRBV29-1|TRBJ2-5|15|-|TRBD1
CSVPPRTGPLETQYF
TGCAGCGTCCCCCCGAGGACAGGGCCGTTGGAGACCCAGTACTTC
>TRBV30|TRBJ2-4|15|-|TRBD2
CAWSVIYGGENIQYF
TGTGCCTGGAGTGTTATCTACGGGGGGGAGAACATTCAGTACTTC
>TRBV2|TRBJ1-2|8|-|-
CADGGYTF
TGTGCGGACGGGGGCTACACCTTC
>TRBV4-1|TRBJ2-3|13|-|-
CASSQLVADTQYF
TGCGCCAGCAGCCAACTCGTTGCAGATACGCAGTATTTT
>TRBV15|TRBJ2-1|12|-|-
CATSRDPNEQFF
TGTGCCACCAGCAGAGATCCCAATGAGCAGTTCTTC
>TRBV29-1|TRBJ2-3|16|few|TRBD2
CSVEVIGGGDTDTQYF
TGCAGCGTTGAAGTTATCGGCGGGGGGGACACAGATACGCAGTATTTT
>TRBV7-9|TRBJ1-4|13|few|-
CASSPQGYEKLFF
TGTGCCAGCAGCCCTCAGGGCTATGAAAAACTGTTTTTT
>TRBV29-1|TRBJ2-7|16|few|-
CSVEASGTSGAYEQYF
TGCAGCGTTGAGGCTAGCGGAACGTCAGGGGCCTACGAGCAGTACTTC
>TRBV27|TRBJ1-3|13|-|-
CASSLSGGDTIYF
TGTGCCAGCAGTTTATCCGGGGGAGACACCATATATTTT